This passage covers 3 T cell receptor beta chains from one sample sequenced in a study of OX40 agonist ivuxolimab in advanced cancers. Using immunoSEQ multiplex PCR, the repertoire was profiled, and TCRdb retains in-frame clones only, with some absent. This table has about 71,000 clones, 85% to 95% appearing once. Sequenced here: CD4+ or CD8+ T cells sorted from blood, sampled in a trial of the OX40 agonist ivuxolimab. Source of these receptors: an adult with an advanced solid tumor such as melanoma, head and neck, liver or kidney cancer.

The chain carries TRBV5-4 and TRBJ2-7; D is undetermined. Trimming stripped 2 bases from V and 6 bases from J, with 6 bases between. Per the germline V gene, CDR1 is SGHNT and CDR2 is YYREEE (reference sequence). This CDR3 has 11 residues. DNA for the CDR3: TGTGCCAGCAGCTTAAATTCCGAGCAGTACTTC. Translated: CASSLNSEQYF.

The chain uses TRBV28 and TRBJ2-7, with 8 bases lining up with TRBD1. The V and J ends lost 2 bases and 5 bases, in that order; junction bases with no gene match: 5. The germline CDR1 and CDR2 sequences are MDHEN and SYDVKM. This CDR3 is 14 amino acids long. The CDR3 reads CASSLHQGANEQYF. CDR3 DNA: TGTGCCAGCAGTTTACACCAGGGGGCGAACGAGCAGTACTTC.

The chain couples TRBV28 to TRBJ1-1, with D unclear. The V end was cut by 0 bases, the J end by 7 bases, with 6 bases between. CDR3 length: 12 amino acids. Germline V lookup: CDR1 MDHEN, CDR2 SYDVKM. The CDR3 protein is CASSLWAGEAFF. The DNA for the CDR3 is TGTGCCAGCAGTTTATGGGCAGGTGAAGCTTTCTTT.